Sequencing of this TCR beta chain was carried out in a study of cytomegalovirus exposure and HLA in healthy donors. Across the study: The roughly 120 validation repertoires used the same platform as the roughly 700 first-cohort repertoires (as reported by a later analysis). The study, taken as a whole, reports: CMV antigen specificity of a few CMV-associated chains was confirmed in vitro.

On this clone: Its target is not known.

Profiling relied on immunoSEQ multiplex PCR, and the TCRdb table lists in-frame clones only, not all of them. The data show 65,000 to 100,000 clones, with roughly 93% seen just once and 3% to 4.5% held by the top ten. This receptor was identified in a woman aged 30 to 39 in good health and CMV-seronegative. The sample consisted of PBMCs.

CDR3 sequence reads: CASSLTSGASTDTQYF. The CDR3 DNA is TGCGCCAGCAGCTTGACTAGCGGGGCGAGCACAGATACGCAGTATTTT. This chain links TRBV5-1 with TRBJ2-3; TRBD2 matches 10 bases. Germline V gene lookup returns CDR1 SGHRS and CDR2 YFSETQ. The V gene end was trimmed by 1 base and the J gene end by 0 bases; junction bases not matched to a gene: 2. This CDR3 has 16 amino acids.